This is a list of T cell receptor beta chains from one sample in a study of OX40 agonist ivuxolimab in advanced cancers. Only in-frame clones appear in the TCRdb table, and some are missing; sequencing was by immunoSEQ multiplex PCR. Here the sample spans under 65,000 clones, approximately 90% being singletons. The sequencing here drew on CD4+ or CD8+ T cells sorted from blood, taken in a trial of the OX40 agonist ivuxolimab. The receptors stem from an adult with an advanced solid tumor such as melanoma, head and neck, liver or kidney cancer. CDR3s include the opening cysteine and the closing phenylalanine or tryptophan.

cdr3_length	v_call	j_call	cdr3_aa
15	TRBV28	TRBJ2-6	CASSLRLSGANVLTF
15	TRBV5-1	TRBJ1-1	CASSIGQGGNTEAFF
13	TRBV27	TRBJ1-1	CASSFNSNTEAFF
15	TRBV28	TRBJ1-5	CASSLTSSSNQPQHF
15	TRBV28	TRBJ1-3	CASSPLAGSGNTIYF
14	TRBV5-4	TRBJ1-1	CASSSGQQNTEAFF
14	TRBV7-2	TRBJ1-3	CASSLTASGNTIYF
18	TRBV4-2	TRBJ2-3	CASSPGLAGGLSTDTQYF
16	TRBV25-1	TRBJ2-5	CASSDDGGKSKETQYF
14	TRBV11-2	TRBJ2-5	CASSSLGGQETQYF
13	TRBV6-6	TRBJ1-5	CASRDTSNQPQHF
11	TRBV2	TRBJ2-5	CASSVSETQYF
16	TRBV5-1	TRBJ1-3	CASSLAGPRSGNTIYF
14	TRBV7-2	TRBJ2-3	CASSREGGTDTQYF
17	TRBV28	TRBJ2-7	CASSHTYAGLDSYEQYF
12	TRBV2	TRBJ1-2	CASLFANYGYTF
14	TRBV30	TRBJ2-4	CAFRTTRGKNIQYF
12	TRBV5-8	TRBJ2-5	CASSLDRATQYF
15	TRBV28	TRBJ2-1	CASSFEHLRTGEQFF
13	TRBV6-6	TRBJ2-7	CASSYGQSYEQYF
14	TRBV19	TRBJ2-5	CASSSVAGEETQYF
16	TRBV7-3	TRBJ2-3	CASSPRGGTYTDTQYF
15	TRBV7-2	TRBJ2-2	CASSFDRGPVGELFF
12	TRBV6-6	TRBJ2-5	CASGDGFGTQYF
17	TRBV6-1	TRBJ2-1	CASSELGGSSSYNEQFF
13	TRBV6-6	TRBJ2-7	CASSYSGFREQYF
17	TRBV15	TRBJ2-1	CATSRLGGGLGDNEQFF
13	TRBV6-1	TRBJ2-1	CASSAFGSGEQFF
14	TRBV6-5	TRBJ2-5	CASRRTGTQETQYF
16	TRBV28	TRBJ1-1	CAVMRVGLRVNTEAFF
14	TRBV11-2	TRBJ2-1	CASSLYGAYNEQFF
16	TRBV2	TRBJ2-3	CASRMTGGAITDTQYF
14	TRBV11-1	TRBJ2-5	CASSLQPFEETQYF
14	TRBV6-6	TRBJ2-7	CASSYLRVTYEQYF
15	TRBV6-1	TRBJ1-2	CASIPGRSPNYGYTF
14	TRBV28	TRBJ2-7	CASSFEGRSYEQYF
13	TRBV30	TRBJ1-2	CAWSRARYSGYTF
11	TRBV11-2	TRBJ2-1	CASTKGQEQFF
14	TRBV2	TRBJ1-2	CASRQYTVNYGYTF
13	TRBV19	TRBJ2-7	CASSSRTGYEQYF
15	TRBV11-2	TRBJ2-7	CASSLDQEGAYEQYF
17	TRBV9	TRBJ2-1	CASSPTARELSGGEQFF
17	TRBV7-2	TRBJ2-4	CASSLGGARADKNIQYF
9	TRBV6-4	TRBJ2-7	CARTGQGYF
17	TRBV9	TRBJ2-3	CASSGGVGGGSTDTQYF
14	TRBV19	TRBJ2-7	CASSMAQATYEQYF
16	TRBV7-2	TRBJ1-5	CASSLALVQGSQPQHF
16	TRBV30	TRBJ2-2	CAWSVLAVANTGELFF
15	TRBV5-1	TRBJ2-1	CASLIRGESYNEQFF
11	TRBV2	TRBJ2-1	CASSVRWEQFF
19	TRBV11-2	TRBJ2-3	CASSSSRASGPTSTDTQYF
16	TRBV11-2	TRBJ1-3	CASSSLRGSSGNTIYF